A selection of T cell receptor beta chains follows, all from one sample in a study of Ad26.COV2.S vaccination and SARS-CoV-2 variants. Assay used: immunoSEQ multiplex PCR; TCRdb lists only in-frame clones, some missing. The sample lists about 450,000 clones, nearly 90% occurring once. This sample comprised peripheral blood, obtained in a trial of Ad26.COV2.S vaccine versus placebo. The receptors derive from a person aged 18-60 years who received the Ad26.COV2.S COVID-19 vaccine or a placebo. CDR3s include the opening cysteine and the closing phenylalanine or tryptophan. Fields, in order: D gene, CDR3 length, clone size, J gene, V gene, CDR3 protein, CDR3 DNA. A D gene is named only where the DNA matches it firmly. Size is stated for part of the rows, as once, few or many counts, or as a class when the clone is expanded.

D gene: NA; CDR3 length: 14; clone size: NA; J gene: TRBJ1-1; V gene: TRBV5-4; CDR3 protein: CASSAGAMNTEAFF; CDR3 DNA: TGTGCCAGCAGCGCCGGGGCGATGAACACTGAAGCTTTCTTT
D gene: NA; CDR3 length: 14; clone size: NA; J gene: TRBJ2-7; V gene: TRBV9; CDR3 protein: CASSVASESYEQYF; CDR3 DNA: TGTGCCAGCAGCGTAGCTTCAGAATCCTACGAGCAGTACTTC
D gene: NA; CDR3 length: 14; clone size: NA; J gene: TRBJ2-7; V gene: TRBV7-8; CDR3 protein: CASSKTGISYEQYF; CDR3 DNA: TGTGCCAGCAGCAAAACAGGGATATCCTACGAGCAGTACTTC
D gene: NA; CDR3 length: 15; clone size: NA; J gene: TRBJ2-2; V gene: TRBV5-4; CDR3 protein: CASSFGGSLTGELFF; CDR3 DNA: TGTGCCAGCAGCTTCGGCGGATCATTGACCGGGGAGCTGTTTTTT
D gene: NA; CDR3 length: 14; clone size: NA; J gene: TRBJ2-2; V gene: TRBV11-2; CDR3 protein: CASGGLTFTGELFF; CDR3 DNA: TGTGCCAGCGGGGGGCTCACTTTCACCGGGGAGCTGTTTTTT
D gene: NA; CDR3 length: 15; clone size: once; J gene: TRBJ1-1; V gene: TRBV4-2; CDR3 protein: CASSQDTRAADEAFF; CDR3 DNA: TGTGCCAGCAGCCAAGATACTCGGGCGGCGGATGAAGCTTTCTTT
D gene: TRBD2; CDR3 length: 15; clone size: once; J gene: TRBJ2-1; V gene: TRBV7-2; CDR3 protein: CASSPQSGNYNEQFF; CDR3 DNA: TGTGCCAGCAGCCCTCAGAGCGGGAACTACAATGAGCAGTTCTTC
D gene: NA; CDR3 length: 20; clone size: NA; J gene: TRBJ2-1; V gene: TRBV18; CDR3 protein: CASSPRSLGGEALHYNEQFF; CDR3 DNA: TGTGCCAGCTCACCGCGCTCCTTGGGGGGCGAAGCCCTCCACTACAATGAGCAGTTCTTC
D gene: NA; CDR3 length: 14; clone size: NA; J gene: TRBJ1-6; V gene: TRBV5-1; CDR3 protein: CASSFSGIDSPLHF; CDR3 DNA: TGCGCCAGCAGCTTTTCCGGGATTGATTCACCCCTCCACTTT
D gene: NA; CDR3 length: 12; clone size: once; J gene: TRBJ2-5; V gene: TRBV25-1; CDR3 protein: CASSEGGGGQYF; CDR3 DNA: TGTGCCAGCAGTGAGGGGGGCGGGGGCCAGTACTTC
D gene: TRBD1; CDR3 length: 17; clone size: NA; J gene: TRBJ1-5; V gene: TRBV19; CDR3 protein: CASSIGPGQGSNQPQHF; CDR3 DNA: TGTGCCAGTAGTATTGGGCCGGGACAGGGTAGCAATCAGCCCCAGCATTTT
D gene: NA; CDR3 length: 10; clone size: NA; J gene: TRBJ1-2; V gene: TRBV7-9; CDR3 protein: CASSSYGYTF; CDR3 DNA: TGTGCCAGCAGCAGTTATGGCTACACCTTC
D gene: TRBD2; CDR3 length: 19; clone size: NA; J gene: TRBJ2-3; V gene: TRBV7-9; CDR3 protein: CASSRTSGRDFLSTDTQYF; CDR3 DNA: TGTGCCAGCAGTCGAACTAGCGGGAGGGATTTTCTTAGCACAGATACGCAGTATTTT
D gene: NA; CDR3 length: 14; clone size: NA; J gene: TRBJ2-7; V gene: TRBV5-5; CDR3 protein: CASSLDASSYEQYF; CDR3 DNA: TGTGCCAGCAGCTTGGACGCCAGCTCCTACGAGCAGTACTTC